These T cell receptor beta chains were read from a single sample in a study of Ad26.COV2.S vaccination and SARS-CoV-2 variants. Generated by immunoSEQ multiplex PCR, the TCRdb table keeps only in-frame clones and is missing some. The table shows roughly 700,000 clones, with approximately 88% occurring only once. The sequencing here drew on peripheral blood, taken in a trial of Ad26.COV2.S vaccine versus placebo. The receptors stem from a person between 18 and 60 years old who received the Ad26.COV2.S COVID-19 vaccine or a placebo. The CDR3 runs from the conserved cysteine through the conserved F or W. A D gene is named only where the DNA matches it firmly. Size values are once, few and many counts, or a class for expanded clones, and some rows have none.

abundance	v_gene	d_gene	j_gene	CDR3aa	CDR3nt
once	TRBV2	TRBD1	TRBJ2-1	CASSDVDREFPNNEQFF	TGTGCCAGCAGTGATGTGGACAGGGAGTTTCCGAACAATGAGCAGTTCTTC
NA	TRBV11-2	TRBD2	TRBJ2-1	CASSLDPPRREAGWNEQFF	TGTGCCAGCAGCTTAGATCCCCCCCGGCGGGAGGCCGGGTGGAATGAGCAGTTCTTC
NA	TRBV7-2	TRBD2	TRBJ2-5	CASRGGASGSRETQYF	TGTGCCAGCAGAGGAGGGGCTAGCGGGAGTCGAGAGACCCAGTACTTC
once	TRBV5-5	NA	TRBJ2-7	CASSLGGFYEQYF	TGTGCCAGCAGCTTGGGGGGGTTTTACGAGCAGTACTTC
NA	TRBV10-2	NA	TRBJ2-7	CASSEPARKTYEQYF	TGCGCCAGCAGTGAGCCAGCCCGGAAGACCTACGAGCAGTACTTC
NA	TRBV6-5	NA	TRBJ2-1	CASIRTGGSYNEQFF	TGTGCCAGCATCCGGACGGGTGGGTCCTACAATGAGCAGTTCTTC
NA	TRBV18	NA	TRBJ1-1	CASSPPEGRTEAFF	TGTGCCAGCTCACCACCGGAGGGGCGGACTGAAGCTTTCTTT
NA	TRBV6-1	NA	TRBJ1-5	CASSEWGQPQHF	TGTGCCAGCAGTGAATGGGGTCAGCCCCAGCATTTT
NA	TRBV15	TRBD2	TRBJ2-7	CATSRGGGKSYEQYF	TGTGCCACCAGCAGAGGCGGGGGAAAATCCTACGAGCAGTACTTC
once	TRBV5-1	TRBD2	TRBJ2-3	CASSTTGTSSDTQYF	TGCGCCAGCAGCACTACCGGGACTAGCTCAGATACGCAGTATTTT
NA	TRBV7-2	TRBD2	TRBJ2-1	CASSIAGGNEQFF	TGTGCCAGCAGCATAGCGGGAGGCAATGAGCAGTTCTTC
NA	TRBV5-4	NA	TRBJ2-1	CASSLETGWNEQFF	TGTGCCAGCAGCTTGGAAACAGGGTGGAATGAGCAGTTCTTC
NA	TRBV2	TRBD2	TRBJ2-5	CASSVVSGRQEEETQYF	TGTGCCAGCAGTGTGGTTAGCGGGAGGCAAGAAGAAGAGACCCAGTACTTC
NA	TRBV30	NA	TRBJ1-2	CAWSVRQGVGYTF	TGTGCCTGGAGTGTACGGCAGGGAGTGGGCTACACCTTC
NA	TRBV6-5	NA	TRBJ1-4	CASSRHWATNEKLFF	TGTGCCAGCAGTCGACATTGGGCAACTAATGAAAAACTGTTTTTT
NA	TRBV3-1/TRBV3-2	NA	TRBJ1-3	CASSQVARGNTIYF	TGTGCCAGCAGCCAAGTAGCCCGCGGAAACACCATATATTTT
few	TRBV3-1/TRBV3-2	TRBD2	TRBJ2-3	CASSRPVGGGTDTQYF	TGTGCCAGCTCCCGCCCGGTGGGAGGGGGCACAGATACGCAGTATTTT
NA	TRBV13	TRBD1	TRBJ2-7	CASSSPGQVHEQYF	TGTGCCAGCAGCTCGCCGGGACAGGTCCACGAGCAGTACTTC
NA	TRBV10-3	NA	TRBJ1-1	CAISEGRVTGNTEAFF	TGTGCCATCAGTGAAGGCAGGGTGACGGGGAACACTGAAGCTTTCTTT
NA	TRBV6-2/TRBV6-3	TRBD1	TRBJ1-6	CASSYSEDRAWRNSPLHF	TGTGCCAGCAGTTACTCAGAAGACAGGGCCTGGCGGAATTCACCCCTCCACTTT
NA	TRBV19	NA	TRBJ2-1	CASSPHLRNEQFF	TGTGCCAGTAGTCCCCACCTCAGAAATGAGCAGTTCTTC
NA	TRBV24-1	NA	TRBJ1-5	CATSAGLGQPQHF	TGTGCCACCAGTGCAGGGTTGGGTCAGCCCCAGCATTTT
NA	TRBV15	TRBD2	TRBJ2-1	CATSRVFYRTSVLNEQFF	TGTGCCACCAGCAGAGTTTTCTACCGGACTAGCGTCCTCAATGAGCAGTTCTTC
NA	TRBV7-2	NA	TRBJ2-1	CASSEVASVRGGNEQFF	TGTGCCAGCAGCGAGGTAGCCTCCGTCCGAGGGGGCAATGAGCAGTTCTTC
NA	TRBV18	TRBD1	TRBJ2-7	CASSPQGATYEQYF	TGTGCCAGCTCACCACAGGGGGCTACCTACGAGCAGTACTTC
NA	TRBV6-5	NA	TRBJ2-3	CASSAQDTQYF	TGTGCCAGCAGCGCCCAAGATACGCAGTATTTT
NA	TRBV27	NA	TRBJ1-5	CASSLWGQPQHF	TGTGCCAGCAGTTTATGGGGGCAGCCCCAGCATTTT
once	TRBV19	NA	TRBJ1-5	CASSMSSEELQAQHF	TGTGCCAGTAGTATGTCGTCAGAAGAGCTACAAGCCCAGCATTTT
few	TRBV4-3	NA	TRBJ2-2	CASSQDIMNTGELFF	TGCGCCAGCAGCCAAGACATAATGAACACCGGGGAGCTGTTTTTT
once	TRBV30	TRBD2	TRBJ2-5	CAWGLEAETQYF	TGTGCCTGGGGACTAGAAGCGGAGACCCAGTACTTC
NA	TRBV15	NA	TRBJ1-5	CATSRDSESQPQHF	TGTGCCACCAGCAGAGATTCTGAGAGTCAGCCCCAGCATTTT
once	TRBV19	TRBD2	TRBJ2-7	CASSPSGGTSSYEQYF	TGTGCCAGTAGTCCCAGTGGGGGGACTAGCTCCTACGAGCAGTACTTC
NA	TRBV25-1	NA	TRBJ2-3	CASSERAIADTQYF	TGTGCCAGCAGTGAGAGGGCGATTGCAGATACGCAGTATTTT
NA	TRBV30	NA	TRBJ1-5	CAWSTGSPQPQHF	TGTGCCTGGAGCACAGGGTCTCCTCAGCCCCAGCATTTT
NA	TRBV18	NA	TRBJ1-3	CASSPLGHTSSGNTIYF	TGTGCCAGCTCGCCGCTTGGACATACGTCCTCTGGAAACACCATATATTTT
NA	TRBV7-8	TRBD1	TRBJ2-7	CASSLGPGQSLYEQYF	TGTGCCAGCAGCTTAGGGCCGGGACAGTCACTTTACGAGCAGTACTTC
once	TRBV30	NA	TRBJ2-7	CAWSHGTYEQYF	TGTGCCTGGAGTCACGGGACCTACGAGCAGTACTTC
NA	TRBV5-1	NA	TRBJ1-2	CASSSAAGETYGYTF	TGCGCCAGCAGCTCCGCGGCAGGGGAGACCTATGGCTACACCTTC
NA	TRBV7-9	NA	TRBJ2-1	CASSRMRGEVYNEQFF	TGTGCCAGCAGCCGGATGAGGGGAGAGGTCTACAATGAGCAGTTCTTC
NA	TRBV6-1	TRBD1	TRBJ2-7	CASSEGGQGYEQYF	TGTGCCAGCAGTGAAGGGGGACAGGGATACGAGCAGTACTTC
NA	TRBV6-2/TRBV6-3	NA	TRBJ1-5	CASSYLGPYRNQPQHF	TGTGCCAGCAGTTACTTGGGACCTTATCGCAATCAGCCCCAGCATTTT
once	TRBV7-2	NA	TRBJ1-1	CASSYKRQYTEAFF	TGTGCCAGCAGCTATAAGCGACAGTACACTGAAGCTTTCTTT
NA	TRBV29-1	NA	TRBJ1-1	CSVPTGNTFF	TGCAGCGTGCCCACAGGGAATACCTTCTTT
NA	TRBV30	TRBD2	TRBJ2-7	CAWTPRGAYEQYF	TGTGCCTGGACCCCACGGGGGGCCTACGAGCAGTACTTC
NA	TRBV19	TRBD1	TRBJ2-1	CASSLSGTGAHEQFF	TGTGCCAGTAGTCTCTCCGGGACAGGGGCCCATGAGCAGTTCTTC
NA	TRBV18	TRBD2	TRBJ2-1	CASTLAGGRYEQFF	TGTGCCAGCACTTTAGCGGGAGGAAGGTATGAGCAGTTCTTC
once	TRBV10-1	NA	TRBJ1-1	CASSGAGPATEAFF	TGCGCCAGCAGTGGGGCAGGGCCGGCCACTGAAGCTTTCTTT
NA	TRBV4-2	NA	TRBJ2-7	CASSQDGGGQSYEQYF	TGTGCCAGCAGCCAAGATGGGGGGGGACAGAGTTACGAGCAGTACTTC
NA	TRBV3-1/TRBV3-2	NA	TRBJ1-6	CASSQGGNNSPLHF	TGTGCCAGCAGCCAAGGGGGTAATAATTCACCCCTCCACTTT
few	TRBV30	NA	TRBJ2-5	CAWRGGQETQYF	TGTGCCTGGAGAGGCGGGCAAGAGACCCAGTACTTC